This T cell receptor beta chain was recorded in a study of cytomegalovirus exposure and HLA in healthy donors. Study-level results: Researchers counted 180 or so TCR beta chains as cytomegalovirus-associated. Earlier analysis found most TCR beta V segments productive about 87% or about 30% of the time. The authors confirmed in vitro that a few CMV-associated chains were specific for CMV antigens. By a later analysis, the bulk of CMV-associated TCR beta chains appeared HLA-restricted.

This clone has a handful of counts. Its antigen is currently unknown. Germline assignment: CDR1 MGHDK and CDR2 SYGVNS. The CDR3 is 15 amino acids. V lost 6 bases and J lost 1; bases outside the gene matches: 6. PCR used 60 Vbeta primers and 13 Jbeta primers. Here immunoSEQ multiplex PCR was the method, and the copy in TCRdb shows in-frame clones only, minus some. The table includes over 100,000 clones, approximately 87% detected once. The sequence came from a woman between 25 and 40 years old in good health and CMV-seronegative. The sequenced sample consisted of PBMCs. The chain employs TRBV25-1 and TRBJ2-5, with 9 bases lining up with TRBD2. The DNA for the CDR3 is TGTGCCAGCAGCGAAGCGGGGGGCGTCCAAGAGACCCAGTACTTC. This sequence encodes CASSEAGGVQETQYF.